This TCR beta chain emerged from a study of patients and donors after allogeneic stem cell transplantation. The V gene lost 7 bases and the J gene lost 2 bases, with 10 bases spanning the gap. The CDR3 sequence is 13 residues long. This clonotype was observed at least ten times. TCRdb redid the calling of the RT-PCR reads with MiXCR, one entry per CDR3 protein. Of about a million distinct CDR3 sequences in the sample, roughly 17% were seen once. The sequence was obtained from a human donor who was either an allogeneic HSCT recipient or a stem cell or donor lymphocyte infusion donor (not recorded which). It is not recorded whose cells these are; they may come from a transplant donor. The sequenced material came from blood, either unsorted or a sorted T cell fraction (not recorded which). The V and J genes are TRBV12-3 or TRBV12-4 and TRBJ2-3; the D is unclear. CDR3 bases: TGTGCCAGCACCTTCAGGTCCACAGATACGCAGTATTTT. It specifies CASTFRSTDTQYF.